The next 27 T cell receptor beta chains were all read from a single sample in a study of blood T cells in healthy people across ages. Combining a sample-barcoded 5' primer with a J-beta primer mix, a second PCR ran for roughly 7 to 11 cycles. TCRdb ran MiXCR on the 5' RACE reads and lists one entry per CDR3 protein. The top ten clones hold about 4% of a sample with about 1.5 million distinct CDR3 sequences, 35% to 45% of them seen once. Sequenced material: blood. All receptors come from a woman under 30 in good health.

The V call is TRBV4-1, the J call TRBJ1-1, with 11 bases lining up with TRBD1. The length of the CDR3 is 16 residues. Looked up from germline, CDR1 is MGHRA and CDR2 is YSYEKL. Unmatched junction bases numbered 9, after V lost 3 bases and J lost 6 bases. The CDR3 DNA reads as TGCGCCAGCAGCCATGGGACAGGGGGTCTATGGGCTGAAGCTTTCTTT. Translating gives CASSHGTGGLWAEAFF.

This clonotype has just one count. The V gene is TRBV6-6, the J gene TRBJ2-7; 10 bases match TRBD1. Germline CDR1 and CDR2: MNHNY and SVGAGI (reference sequence). V dropped 2 bases and J dropped 1; count of bases not matched to a gene: 2. The CDR3 contains 15 residues. The CDR3 loop is CASSYGTGASYEQYF. The CDR3 bases are TGTGCCAGCAGTTACGGGACAGGGGCTTCCTACGAGCAGTACTTC.

The J gene is TRBJ1-1, the V gene TRBV20-1; no clear D gene. The V end was cut by 0 bases, the J end by 11 bases, with 10 bases between. CDR1 DFQATT and CDR2 SNEGSKA come from the germline V gene (reference sequence). The CDR3 is made up of 11 amino acids. In DNA, the CDR3 is TGCAGTGCTAGAGATGAGGAGGAGGCTTTCTTT. Protein sequence: CSARDEEEAFF.

J is TRBJ2-7 and V is TRBV7-9, with 8 bases lining up with TRBD2. CDR1 and CDR2 from the germline V gene are SEHNR and FQNEAQ (reference sequence). The CDR3 is 13 residues long. The J segment lost 6 bases and the V segment lost 5 bases, leaving 6 bases of the junction unmatched. CDR3 region: CASSVRTSCEQYF. The CDR3 region has the DNA TGTGCCAGCAGCGTAAGGACTAGCTGCGAGCAGTACTTC.

The chain recombines TRBV19 with TRBJ2-1; D remains unclear. This CDR3 contains 13 residues. Germline CDR1 and CDR2: LNHDA and SQIVND (reference sequence). The V and J ends lost 5 bases and 5 bases respectively, with 10 bases between them. CDR3 residues: CASSQRNHNEQFF. The CDR3 region has the DNA TGTGCCAGTAGTCAGCGTAATCACAATGAGCAGTTCTTC.

The rearrangement links TRBV4-3 to TRBJ1-2; TRBD1 might be the D (5 bases). The CDR3 is made up of 16 amino acids. Per germline, CDR1 LGHNA and CDR2 YSLEER. V was cut by 2 bases and J by 6 bases, with 19 bases left in between. The CDR3 protein is CASSQIPQGMVHGYTF. The CDR3 nucleotides read TGCGCCAGCAGCCAAATCCCCCAGGGTATGGTCCATGGCTACACCTTC.

This clonotype was seen more than once but under ten times. The chain links TRBV6-5 to TRBJ2-3; unclear D gene. The CDR3 loop spans 13 amino acids. The germline CDR1 and CDR2 sequences are MNHEY and SVGAGI. Trimming left V 6 bases short and J 8 bases short, with 15 bases between. The CDR3 DNA reads TGTGCCAGCAGCTCCCCTGGTGGGCGTACGCAGTATTTT. Translating it yields CASSSPGGRTQYF.

The chain carries TRBV30 and TRBJ2-3; D ambiguous. Trimming shortened V by 2 bases and J by 6 bases, and 9 bases separated the two germline ends. Per the germline V gene, CDR1 is GTSNPN and CDR2 is SVGIG (reference sequence). CDR3 size: 12 residues. The CDR3 sequence: CAWSFVLDTQYF. DNA of the CDR3: TGTGCCTGGAGTTTCGTCCTGGATACGCAGTATTTT.

This chain uses TRBV3-1 with TRBJ2-3; D may be TRBD1 (6 bases). V gave up 0 bases and J gave up 0 bases, with 22 bases separating them. Germline V CDR1 and CDR2: LGHDT, YNNKEL (reference sequence). The CDR3 is 20 residues long. Here the CDR3 reads CASSQDPIESGQTSTDTQYF. CDR3 coding DNA: TGTGCCAGCAGCCAAGATCCAATTGAATCTGGACAGACTAGCACAGATACGCAGTATTTT.

This clonotype was observed once. V gene TRBV11-2 combines with J gene TRBJ2-1, with D possibly matching TRBD2 (6 bases). The J call may be mistaken, given a closer DNA end match to TRBJ2-7. This CDR3 region has 16 residues. CDR1 and CDR2 (germline): SGHAT, FQNNGV. The CDR3 spells CASEMVGRGAYNEQYF. The CDR3 nucleotides read TGTGCCAGCGAGATGGTCGGGAGAGGCGCCTACAATGAGCAGTACTTC.

The V gene is TRBV7-9, the J gene TRBJ2-5; 15 nucleotides align to TRBD2. The DNA end is a closer match to TRBJ2-7, so the J assignment may be wrong. The CDR3 consists of 18 residues. Germline CDR1 SEHNR, CDR2 FQNEAQ (reference sequence). CDR3 DNA sequence: TGTGCCAGCAGCCCCCTCGGGGGACTAGCGGGGGGTCCCGGCGAGCAGTACTTC. This translates into CASSPLGGLAGGPGEQYF.

The CDR3 DNA is TGTGCCAGCAGCTCCCGACCGGGCGGGCAGCCCCAGCATTTT. The encoded protein is CASSSRPGGQPQHF. V is TRBV5-6 and J is TRBJ1-5; unclear D gene. CDR3 size: 14 residues. CDR1 is SGHDT and CDR2 is YYEEEE in the germline V gene. Trimming took 3 bases from V and 7 from J, leaving 14 bases between them.

The J gene is TRBJ1-5, the V gene TRBV20-1; the D is unclear. Germline V gene data show CDR1 as DFQATT and CDR2 as SNEGSKA (reference sequence). This CDR3 has 17 residues. Trimming pared 3 bases from V and 0 bases from J, leaving 18 bases between. The CDR3 here is CSAREGEGVYSNQPQHF. DNA for the CDR3: TGCAGTGCTAGGGAGGGAGAGGGCGTTTATAGCAATCAGCCCCAGCATTTT.

This rearrangement joins TRBV12-3 or TRBV12-4 to TRBJ1-6; D remains unclear. There are 16 residues in the CDR3. V shed 2 bases and J shed 10 bases, with 18 bases lying between them. DNA of the CDR3: TGTGCCAGCAGTTTAAGAACAATTGGTAATCGGTCACCCCTCCACTTT. This sequence encodes CASSLRTIGNRSPLHF.

This clonotype was observed a handful of times. In DNA, the CDR3 is TGCAGTGCTAGGAAGGACAGGGAGATTAACACTGAAGCTTTCTTT. Its protein product is CSARKDREINTEAFF. The chain combines TRBV20-1 with TRBJ1-1; 8 positions agree with TRBD1. This CDR3 contains 15 residues. Germline V CDR1 and CDR2: DFQATT, SNEGSKA (reference sequence). The ends lost 3 bases at V and 2 bases at J; junction bases unmatched: 8.

The rearrangement uses TRBV5-1 and TRBJ2-1; D remains ambiguous. Germline CDR1 is SGHRS and CDR2 is YFSETQ. The CDR3 sequence is 13 residues long. V lost 0 bases and J lost 10, with 11 bases in between. CDR3 loop: CASSLGAVKEQFF. As DNA, the CDR3 is TGCGCCAGCAGCTTGGGGGCTGTCAAGGAGCAGTTCTTC.

This clonotype came up once. The chain couples TRBV28 to TRBJ1-1; D gene ambiguous. CDR3 length: 12 amino acids. Germline CDR1 reads MDHEN; CDR2 reads SYDVKM. With 7 bases removed from V and 9 bases from J, the gap between germline ends came to 15 bases. CDR3 nucleotide sequence: TGTGCCAGCACCTTGGGAGCCTCTCAAGCTTTCTTT. This gives the protein CASTLGASQAFF.

This chain uses TRBV29-1 with TRBJ2-3, with 11 positions matching TRBD2. Germline loops: CDR1 SQVTM, CDR2 ANQGSEA. This CDR3 contains 13 residues. V dropped 8 bases and J dropped 1; count of bases not matched to a gene: 2. CDR3 DNA sequence: TGCAGCTTAGCGGGAGGGGGCACAGATACGCAGTATTTT. Its translation: CSLAGGGTDTQYF.

This chain links TRBV29-1 with TRBJ2-5; 9 bases line up with TRBD1. V gave up 2 bases and J gave up 11 bases; unmatched junction bases: 9. This CDR3 contains 13 residues. Germline values: CDR1 SQVTM, CDR2 ANQGSEA. The CDR3, as DNA: TGCAGCGTTGAAAGGCCGGGACAGGGAGGGCAGTACTTC. Its translation is CSVERPGQGGQYF.

This clonotype occurred a few times. This chain uses TRBV4-3 with TRBJ2-7; possibly TRBD1 or TRBD2 for D (5 bases each). Trimming took off 1 base at V and 2 bases at J, with 15 bases between the two ends. The CDR3 is 16 residues long. Germline CDR1 is LGHNA and CDR2 is YSLEER. This CDR3 is CASSQARELPPYEQYF. The CDR3 nucleotides are TGCGCCAGCAGCCAAGCCAGGGAGCTGCCCCCCTACGAGCAGTACTTC.

The table lists this clonotype with a count of one. This chain uses TRBV6-1 with TRBJ1-5, with 9 positions matching TRBD1. V was clipped by 8 bases and J by 5 bases; unmatched bases: 16. The CDR3 extends over 17 amino acids. The germline V gene has CDR1 MNHNS and CDR2 SASEGT. The CDR3: CASLKSTGGTDDQPQHF. The CDR3 DNA follows: TGTGCCAGCCTAAAAAGTACAGGGGGCACAGACGATCAGCCCCAGCATTTT.

This chain links TRBV4-1 with TRBJ2-1, with D uncertain. This CDR3 spans 14 amino acids. The germline CDR1 and CDR2 sequences are MGHRA and YSYEKL. V gave up 4 bases and J gave up 8 bases, with 15 bases separating them. Here the CDR3 DNA reads TGCGCCAGCAGCCCTATGGGAAGAAACGATGAGCAGTTCTTC. The encoded protein is CASSPMGRNDEQFF.

The chain joins TRBV20-1 to TRBJ1-1; the D gene is possibly TRBD1 (6 bases). V lost 0 bases to trimming and J lost 7 bases, with 12 bases between them. This CDR3 has 13 amino acids. Germline CDR1 and CDR2: DFQATT and SNEGSKA (reference sequence). DNA of the CDR3: TGCAGTGCTAGAGATGGGGGGCCAGTTGAAGCTTTCTTT. Encoded protein: CSARDGGPVEAFF.

This chain connects TRBV10-3 to TRBJ1-2; D perhaps matches TRBD1 (5 bases). CDR3 length: 12 residues. The V end was cut by 7 bases, the J end by 4 bases, with 10 bases between. Looked up from germline, CDR1 is ENHRY and CDR2 is SYGVKD. The CDR3 nucleotides are TGTGCCATCAAAGAGGGGCCCTATGGCTACACCTTC. Translating it yields CAIKEGPYGYTF.

This clonotype was found a few times. The V gene is TRBV30, the J gene TRBJ2-5, with TRBD2 as a possible D gene (6 bases). Germline loops: CDR1 GTSNPN, CDR2 SVGIG (reference sequence). The V and J ends lost 3 bases and 4 bases respectively, with 15 bases between them. This CDR3 is 14 amino acids long. The CDR3 loop is CAWSKTGTAETQYF. The CDR3 nucleotides read TGTGCCTGGAGCAAAACCGGGACTGCAGAGACCCAGTACTTC.

Concerning this clonotype itself: Mismatch with germline at one junction end may stem from a read error. J is TRBJ2-3 and V is TRBV7-6; 14 nucleotides match TRBD2. Germline assignment: CDR1 SGHVS and CDR2 FNYEAQ. The CDR3 contains 16 residues. In DNA form, the CDR3 reads TGTGCCGGCAGCTTGGGACTAGCGGGAGCAAGAGATACGCAGTATTTT. It is translated as CAGSLGLAGARDTQYF.

This clonotype was found a few times. The chain combines TRBV19 with TRBJ1-1; D is unresolved. The CDR3 length is 14 residues. The V and J ends lost 4 bases and 5 bases respectively, with 14 bases between them. Per the germline V gene, CDR1 is LNHDA and CDR2 is SQIVND (reference sequence). CDR3 protein: CASSTSPLDTEAFF. The CDR3, as DNA: TGTGCCAGTAGTACCTCACCCCTTGATACTGAAGCTTTCTTT.